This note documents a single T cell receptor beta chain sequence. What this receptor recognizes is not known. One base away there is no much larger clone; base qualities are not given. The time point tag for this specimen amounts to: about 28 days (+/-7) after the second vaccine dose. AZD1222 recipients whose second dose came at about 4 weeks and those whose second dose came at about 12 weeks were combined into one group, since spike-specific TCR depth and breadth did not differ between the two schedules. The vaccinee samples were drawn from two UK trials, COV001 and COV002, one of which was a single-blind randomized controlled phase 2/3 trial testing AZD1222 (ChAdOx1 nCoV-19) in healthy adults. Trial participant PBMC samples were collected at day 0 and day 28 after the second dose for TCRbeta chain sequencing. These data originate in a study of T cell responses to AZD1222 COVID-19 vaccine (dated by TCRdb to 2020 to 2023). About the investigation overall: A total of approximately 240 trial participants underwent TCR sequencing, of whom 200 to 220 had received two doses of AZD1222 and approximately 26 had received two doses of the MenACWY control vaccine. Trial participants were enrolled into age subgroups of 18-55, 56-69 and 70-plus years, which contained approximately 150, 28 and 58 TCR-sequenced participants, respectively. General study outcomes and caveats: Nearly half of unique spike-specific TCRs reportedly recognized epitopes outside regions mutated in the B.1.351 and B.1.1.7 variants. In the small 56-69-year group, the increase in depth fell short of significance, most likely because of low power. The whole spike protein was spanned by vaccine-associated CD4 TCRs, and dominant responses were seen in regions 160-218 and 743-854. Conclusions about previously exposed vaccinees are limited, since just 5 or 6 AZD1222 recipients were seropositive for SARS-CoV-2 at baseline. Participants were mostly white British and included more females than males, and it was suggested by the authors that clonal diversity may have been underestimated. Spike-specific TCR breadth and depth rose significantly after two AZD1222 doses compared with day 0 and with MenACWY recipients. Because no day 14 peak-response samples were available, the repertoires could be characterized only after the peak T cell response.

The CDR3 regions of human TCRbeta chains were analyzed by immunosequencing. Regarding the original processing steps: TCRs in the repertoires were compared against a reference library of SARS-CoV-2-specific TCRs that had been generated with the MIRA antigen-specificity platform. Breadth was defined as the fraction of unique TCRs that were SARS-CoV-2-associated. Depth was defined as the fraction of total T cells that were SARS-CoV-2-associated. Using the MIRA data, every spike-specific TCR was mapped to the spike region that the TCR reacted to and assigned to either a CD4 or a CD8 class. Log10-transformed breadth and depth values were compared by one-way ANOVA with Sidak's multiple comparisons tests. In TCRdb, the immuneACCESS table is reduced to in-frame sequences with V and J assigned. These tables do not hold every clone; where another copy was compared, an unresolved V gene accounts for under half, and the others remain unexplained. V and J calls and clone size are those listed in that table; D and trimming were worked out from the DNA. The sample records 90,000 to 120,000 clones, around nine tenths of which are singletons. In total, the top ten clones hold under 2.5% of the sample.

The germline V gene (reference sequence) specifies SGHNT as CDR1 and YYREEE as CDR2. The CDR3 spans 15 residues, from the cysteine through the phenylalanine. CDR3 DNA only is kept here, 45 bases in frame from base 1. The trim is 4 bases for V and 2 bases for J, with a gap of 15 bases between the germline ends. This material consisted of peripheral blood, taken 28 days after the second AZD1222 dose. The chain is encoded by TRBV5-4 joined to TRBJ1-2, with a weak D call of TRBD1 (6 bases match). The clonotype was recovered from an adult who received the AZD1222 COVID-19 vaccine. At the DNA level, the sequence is TGTGCCAGCAGCCTAGTCCATACAGGGAACTATGGCTACACCTTC. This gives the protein CASSLVHTGNYGYTF.